The 9 T cell receptor beta chains given below trace back to one sample, sequenced in a study of blood T cell repertoires in COVID-19. Sequencing was performed with immunoSEQ multiplex PCR; in TCRdb, only in-frame clones are kept and a portion is missing. This repertoire shows about 270,000 clones, roughly 85% found once; its top ten account for 9.1%. Sequencing used PBMCs or T cells enriched from blood (not recorded which). The source is a woman in her forties or fifties with acute COVID-19.

V gene TRBV7-9 combines with J gene TRBJ1-3; the D gene is possibly TRBD1 (5 bases). CDR3 size: 16 residues. Trimming removed 1 base at V and 0 bases at J, with 10 bases between. Germline CDR1 and CDR2: SEHNR and FQNEAQ (reference sequence). CDR3 residues: CASSLEGVNSGNTIYF. The CDR3 DNA follows: TGTGCCAGCAGCTTAGAAGGGGTGAACTCTGGAAACACCATATATTTT.

This chain connects TRBV11-2 to TRBJ1-2, with 7 bases identical to TRBD1. Per the germline V gene, CDR1 is SGHAT and CDR2 is FQNNGV. The CDR3 covers 14 residues. After removal of 4 bases from V and 8 bases from J, the junction contained 10 bases not matched to a gene. For the CDR3, the DNA is TGTGCCAGCAGCTCGCCGACAGGGAATAAGGGCTACACCTTC. Amino acid sequence: CASSSPTGNKGYTF. Full variable domain (remainder filled in from reference TRBV11-2 and TRBJ1-2): EAGVAQSPRYKIIEKRQSVAFWCNPISGHATLYWYQQILGQGPKLLIQFQNNGVVDDSQLPKDRFSAERLKGVDSTLKIQPAKLEDSAVYLCASSSPTGNKGYTFGSGTRLTVV.

V is TRBV10-3 and J is TRBJ2-7; D is possibly TRBD2 (5 bases). The CDR3 is 13 amino acids. Germline lookup yields CDR1 ENHRY and CDR2 SYGVKD. V was cut by 5 bases and J by 3 bases, with 11 bases left in between. The CDR3 is CAISPGNVYEQYF. DNA of the CDR3: TGTGCCATCAGTCCCGGGAACGTCTACGAGCAGTACTTC.

The rearrangement uses TRBV18 and TRBJ2-5; 8 bases line up with TRBD1. V gave up 0 bases and J gave up 4 bases; unmatched junction bases: 4. The CDR3 sequence is 15 residues long. Germline V gene lookup returns CDR1 KGHSH and CDR2 LQKENI. CDR3 amino acids: CASSPPGQGGETQYF. CDR3 coding DNA: TGTGCCAGCTCACCACCCGGACAGGGAGGAGAGACCCAGTACTTC.

The chain employs TRBV3-1 (or the pseudogene TRBV3-2) and TRBJ1-2; a possible D gene is TRBD1 (6 bases). The V and J ends lost 6 bases and 5 bases respectively, with 16 bases between them. The CDR3 is 14 residues long. The germline V gene encodes CDR1 LGHDT and CDR2 YNNKEL (reference sequence). The CDR3 coding sequence is TGTGCCAGCAGACTGGGACACCAAGCATATGGCTACACCTTC. It specifies CASRLGHQAYGYTF.

The chain couples TRBV11-2 to TRBJ1-2, with D uncertain. V was cut by 3 bases and J by 2 bases, with 7 bases left in between. The CDR3 has 13 amino acids. Germline V CDR1 and CDR2: SGHAT, FQNNGV. Here the CDR3 reads CASSFNRNYGYTF. The CDR3 DNA is TGTGCCAGCAGCTTTAACAGAAACTATGGCTACACCTTC.

The chain has TRBV18 and TRBJ2-2; D perhaps matches TRBD1 (5 bases). Trimming cost V 2 bases and J 2 bases, with 12 bases left between them. Germline CDR1 reads KGHSH; CDR2 reads LQKENI. CDR3 length: 16 residues. CDR3 region: CASSPLTVLNTGELFF. The CDR3 nucleotides are TGTGCCAGCTCACCATTGACAGTCCTAAACACCGGGGAGCTGTTTTTT.

In this sample, this clone turned up a few times. This sequence joins TRBV6-4 and TRBJ2-2; D may be TRBD1 (6 bases). Germline V gene data show CDR1 as MRHNA and CDR2 as SNTAGT. This CDR3 contains 14 residues. V was shortened by 5 bases and J by 1 base, with 8 bases between the two germline ends. The CDR3 loop is CASSRQVNTGELFF. The CDR3 DNA is TGTGCCAGCAGTAGACAGGTGAACACCGGGGAGCTGTTTTTT.

The gene calls are TRBV6-5 and TRBJ1-2; 11 bases fit TRBD1. J gave up 8 bases and V 2 bases, and 1 base lay outside the gene matches. CDR1 MNHEY and CDR2 SVGAGI come from the germline V gene. The CDR3 has 13 residues. CDR3 nucleotides: TGTGCCAGCAGTTACAGGGACAGGGGGGGCTACACCTTC. It specifies CASSYRDRGGYTF.